The 23 T cell receptor beta chains in this list originate from one sample, sequenced in a study of patients and donors after allogeneic stem cell transplantation. A single record per CDR3 protein comes from TCRdb applying MiXCR to the RT-PCR reads. The table has 920,000 or so distinct CDR3 sequences, over 15% seen once. Sequencing was done on a sample of blood, either unsorted or a sorted T cell fraction (not recorded which). The receptors were gathered from a human donor who was either an allogeneic HSCT recipient or a stem cell or donor lymphocyte infusion donor (not recorded which). It is not recorded whose cells these are; they may come from a transplant donor.

This clonotype has ten or more counts. J is TRBJ2-7 and V is TRBV7-9, with D hard to call. The CDR3 is 14 residues long. V gave up 1 base and J gave up 5 bases, with 12 bases separating them. Per germline, CDR1 SEHNR and CDR2 FQNEAQ (reference sequence). The CDR3 nucleotides are TGTGCCAGCAGCTTAGAAGGCCTCCTAAACGAGCAGTACTTC. Translation gives CASSLEGLLNEQYF.

The rearrangement links TRBV24-1 to TRBJ2-7, with TRBD2 as a possible D gene (5 bases). This CDR3 has 13 residues. Germline V gene sequence: CDR1 KGHDR, CDR2 SFDVKD. With 4 bases removed from V and 6 bases from J, the gap between germline ends came to 12 bases. The CDR3: CATSDPGVREQYF. CDR3 DNA sequence: TGTGCCACCAGTGACCCCGGGGTACGCGAGCAGTACTTC.

This clonotype was observed a handful of times. The CDR3, as DNA: TGCGCCAGCGGCCGGGACGGCGCCTACGAGCAGTACTTC. Protein sequence: CASGRDGAYEQYF. This sequence joins TRBV5-1 and TRBJ2-7, with D possibly called TRBD1 or TRBD2 (5 bases each). Trimming removed 7 bases at V and 2 bases at J, with 13 bases between. The CDR3 loop spans 13 amino acids. Germline V gives CDR1 SGHRS, CDR2 YFSETQ. The full variable domain, completed using reference TRBV5-1 and TRBJ2-7, is KAGVTQTPRYLIKTRGQQVTLSCSPISGHRSVSWYQQTPGQGLQFLFEYFSETQRNKGNFPGRFSGRQFSNSRSEMNVSTLELGDSALYLCASGRDGAYEQYFGPGTRLTVT.

This clonotype showed up many times. The chain links TRBV20-1 to TRBJ1-1; D remains ambiguous. Per the germline V gene, CDR1 is DFQATT and CDR2 is SNEGSKA (reference sequence). This CDR3 has 15 amino acids. V was pared by 6 bases and J by 0 bases, with 17 bases between. The DNA for the CDR3 is TGCAGTGCCACGTCGCCGCCACCGATGAACACTGAAGCTTTCTTT. The encoded protein is CSATSPPPMNTEAFF.

This clonotype has just a few counts. This chain uses TRBV12-3 or TRBV12-4 with TRBJ1-5; D ambiguous. Deletions cut 3 bases from V and 2 bases from J, with 11 bases between. CDR3 length: 15 amino acids. In DNA form, the CDR3 reads TGTGCCAGCAGTTTTCGTCAGGTGGGCAATCAGCCCCAGCATTTT. This sequence encodes CASSFRQVGNQPQHF.

This clonotype was detected only a few times. The V gene is TRBV4-3, the J gene TRBJ2-7, with 7 bases matching TRBD2. Germline assignment: CDR1 LGHNA and CDR2 YSLEER. CDR3 size: 14 residues. The J segment lost 3 bases and the V segment lost 1 base, leaving 3 bases of the junction unmatched. CDR3: CASSQGRGIYEQYF. DNA for the CDR3: TGCGCCAGCAGCCAAGGGCGGGGGATCTACGAGCAGTACTTC.

The chain is built from TRBV9 and TRBJ2-2, with a tentative D call TRBD2 (6 bases). Per the germline V gene, CDR1 is SGDLS and CDR2 is YYNGEE. This CDR3 has 14 residues. V lost 1 base to trimming and J lost 4 bases, with 8 bases between them. The CDR3 nucleotides are TGTGCCAGCAGCGTACGGGGAGGCACCGGGGAGCTGTTTTTT. Translating it yields CASSVRGGTGELFF.

This clonotype was seen a handful of times. The chain uses TRBV12-3 or TRBV12-4 and TRBJ1-5, with D tentatively TRBD1 (6 bases). V lost 8 bases to trimming and J lost 4 bases, with 12 bases between them. CDR3 length equals 13 residues. CDR3 bases: TGTGCCAGCGGGACACGGGGGAATCAGCCCCAGCATTTT. It is translated as CASGTRGNQPQHF.

The V and J genes are TRBV20-1 and TRBJ2-7; D ambiguous. Germline V gene lookup returns CDR1 DFQATT and CDR2 SNEGSKA (reference sequence). V lost 6 bases and J 3 bases, leaving 12 bases between the germline ends. The CDR3 totals 12 residues. CDR3 DNA: TGCAGTGCCACTAAGGGCGACTACGAGCAGTACTTC. Protein: CSATKGDYEQYF.

This clonotype was picked up a small number of times. The chain links TRBV6-5 to TRBJ1-5, with TRBD1 matching over 8 bases. The length of the CDR3 is 18 residues. Germline-derived CDR1 and CDR2 are MNHEY and SVGAGI. The V segment lost 0 bases and the J segment 0 bases; nucleotides outside the gene matches: 7. In DNA form, the CDR3 reads TGTGCCAGCAGTTACTCCGGGACAGGCAACAATAGCAATCAGCCCCAGCATTTT. As protein: CASSYSGTGNNSNQPQHF.

The chain has TRBV7-9 and TRBJ2-7; 8 bases are shared with TRBD1. The germline gives CDR1 SEHNR, CDR2 FQNEAQ (reference sequence). The CDR3 covers 16 residues. V shed 0 bases and J 3 bases; nucleotides not matched to a gene: 7. CDR3 sequence reads: CASSLAQPGQVYEQYF. CDR3 bases: TGTGCCAGCAGCTTAGCCCAACCGGGACAGGTCTACGAGCAGTACTTC. The whole variable domain, remainder taken from reference TRBV7-9 and TRBJ2-7, is DTGVSQNPRHKITKRGQNVTFRCDPISEHNRLYWYRQTLGQGPEFLTYFQNEAQLEKSRLLSDRFSAERPKGSFSTLEIQRTEQGDSAMYLCASSLAQPGQVYEQYFGPGTRLTVT.

This clonotype showed up just a few times. V is TRBV4-1 and J is TRBJ2-2; 8 bases fit TRBD1. This CDR3 region has 18 residues. V shed 3 bases, J shed 4 bases, and the junction held 13 bases outside the gene matches. Germline CDR1 and CDR2: MGHRA and YSYEKL. CDR3 coding DNA: TGCGCCAGCAGCCACCTATATCGGACAGGGCGTGGCACCGGGGAGCTGTTTTTT. This translates into CASSHLYRTGRGTGELFF.

DNA for the CDR3: TGTGCCAGCAGCTTCTACAGGGAAAAGGGAACCACTGAAGCTTTCTTT. Translation: CASSFYREKGTTEAFF. V is TRBV5-6 and J is TRBJ1-1, with D possibly TRBD1 on 6 matching bases. In germline, CDR1 is SGHDT, CDR2 YYEEEE. Trimming left V 2 bases short and J 4 bases short, with 18 bases between. The CDR3 consists of 16 residues.

The chain links TRBV13 to TRBJ1-2, with D perhaps matching TRBD1 (5 bases). The CDR3 has 12 residues. Germline CDR1 PRHDT, CDR2 FYEKMQ (reference sequence). The germline V and J ends were trimmed by 5 bases and 7 bases, with 11 bases remaining between them. The CDR3 loop is CASSPIRGGYTF. CDR3 nucleotides: TGTGCCAGCAGCCCAATTAGGGGTGGCTACACCTTC.

This clonotype appeared a few times. This chain links TRBV7-7 with TRBJ1-3; 7 bases map to TRBD1. The germline V gene encodes CDR1 SSHAT and CDR2 FNYEAQ (reference sequence). V lost 5 bases to trimming and J lost 2 bases; unmatched junction nucleotides: 12. The CDR3 runs 17 residues. The CDR3 here is CASSLYPSTGPGNTIYF. The CDR3 DNA reads as TGTGCCAGCAGCCTATACCCCTCGACAGGGCCTGGAAACACCATATATTTT.

The chain uses TRBV20-1 and TRBJ2-3; D not certain. The CDR3 covers 12 residues. Germline CDR1 DFQATT, CDR2 SNEGSKA (reference sequence). Trimming took 6 bases from V and 0 from J, leaving 7 bases between them. The CDR3 nucleotides read TGCAGTGCCTGGCCCAGCACAGATACGCAGTATTTT. It translates to CSAWPSTDTQYF.

This clonotype has a handful of counts. The chain links TRBV12-3 or TRBV12-4 to TRBJ1-5; the D is unclear. Between the trimmed V and J ends, which lost 6 bases and 1 base, there was a span of 13 bases. CDR3 length: 15 residues. CDR3 nucleotides: TGTGCCAGCAGCCCCGAGGGAACGAGCAATCAGCCCCAGCATTTT. Translated, it gives CASSPEGTSNQPQHF.

This chain joins TRBV29-1 and TRBJ1-2; a weak D match, TRBD1 (5 bases). Germline V gene data show CDR1 as SQVTM and CDR2 as ANQGSEA. CDR3 length: 12 amino acids. V shed 7 bases and J shed 4 bases, with 13 bases lying between them. The CDR3 DNA reads as TGCAGCGCGACGGGGACGGTCTATGGCTACACCTTC. It specifies CSATGTVYGYTF.

This clonotype was found a few times. The V gene is TRBV7-8, the J gene TRBJ1-4; D ambiguous. From germline, CDR1 is SGHVS and CDR2 FQNEAQ. The CDR3 length is 13 residues. V lost 3 bases to trimming and J lost 8 bases, with 10 bases between them. CDR3 bases: TGTGCCAGCAGCTTTAAAGTAGTGGAAAAACTGTTTTTT. Protein product: CASSFKVVEKLFF.

J is TRBJ2-7 and V is TRBV6-2 or TRBV6-3; the D is unclear. The germline V gene has CDR1 MNHEY and CDR2 SVGEGT. The CDR3 consists of 12 residues. Trimming stripped 6 bases from V and 7 bases from J, with 13 bases between. CDR3 region: CASSAPPREQYF. CDR3 nucleotide sequence: TGTGCCAGCAGCGCCCCCCCCAGAGAGCAGTACTTC.

This clonotype has just a few counts. The chain combines TRBV6-1 with TRBJ2-4, with D uncertain. Trimming stripped 6 bases from V and 0 bases from J, with 15 bases between. Germline CDR1 reads MNHNS; CDR2 reads SASEGT. CDR3 length: 16 amino acids. The CDR3 DNA reads as TGTGCCAGCAGGCAAACAGCTACGGTAGCCAAAAACATTCAGTACTTC. It specifies CASRQTATVAKNIQYF.

This clonotype came up a few times. This chain connects TRBV30 to TRBJ2-1; possible D gene TRBD2, 6 bases. The V and J ends lost 7 bases and 2 bases respectively, with 24 bases between them. There are 17 residues in the CDR3. Germline CDR1 and CDR2: GTSNPN and SVGIG (reference sequence). In nucleotides, the CDR3 is TGTGCCTTCCGGGGAGGATCGGCAACGTTGCCCTACAATGAGCAGTTCTTC. This encodes CAFRGGSATLPYNEQFF.

The sample holds a few counts of this clonotype. This chain uses TRBV4-1 with TRBJ1-4, with D perhaps matching TRBD1 (5 bases). The CDR3 is 14 amino acids. CDR1 is MGHRA and CDR2 is YSYEKL in the germline V gene. Trimming took off 0 bases at V and 3 bases at J, with 5 bases between the two ends. CDR3 sequence reads: CASSQEQANEKLFF. As DNA, the CDR3 is TGCGCCAGCAGCCAAGAACAGGCTAATGAAAAACTGTTTTTT.